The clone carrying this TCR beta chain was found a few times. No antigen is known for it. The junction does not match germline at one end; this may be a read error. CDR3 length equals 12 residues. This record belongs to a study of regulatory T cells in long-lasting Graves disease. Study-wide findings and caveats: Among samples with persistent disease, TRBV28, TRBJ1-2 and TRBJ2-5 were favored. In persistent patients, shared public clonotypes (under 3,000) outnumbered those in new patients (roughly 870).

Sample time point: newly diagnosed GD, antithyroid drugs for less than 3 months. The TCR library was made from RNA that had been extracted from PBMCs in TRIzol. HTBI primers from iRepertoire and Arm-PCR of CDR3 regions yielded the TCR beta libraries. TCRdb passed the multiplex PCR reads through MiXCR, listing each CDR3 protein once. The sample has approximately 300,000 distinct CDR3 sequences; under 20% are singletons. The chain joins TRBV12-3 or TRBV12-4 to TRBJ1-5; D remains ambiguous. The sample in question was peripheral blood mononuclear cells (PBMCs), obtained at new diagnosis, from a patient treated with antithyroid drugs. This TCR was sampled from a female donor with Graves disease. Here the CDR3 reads CVSSLSNQPQHF. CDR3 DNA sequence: TGTGTCAGCAGTTTAAGCAATCAGCCCCAGCATTTT.